Below are 15 T cell receptor beta chains sequenced from a single sample in a study of cytomegalovirus exposure and HLA in healthy donors. With 60 Vbeta and 13 Jbeta primers, the PCR was carried out. The repertoire was sequenced with immunoSEQ multiplex PCR; TCRdb's copy has only in-frame clones and lacks some. This sample carries about 130,000 clones, 55% to 75% of them seen once, and the ten largest clones take roughly 1.5%. The source material was PBMCs. These receptors were obtained from a man younger than 40 in good health and CMV-seropositive.

This clone was seen a handful of times. The chain joins TRBV27 to TRBJ2-1; 9 bases fit TRBD1. The CDR3 is made up of 14 amino acids. The V segment lost 2 bases and the J segment 7 bases; nucleotides outside the gene matches: 3. Germline V gives CDR1 MNHEY, CDR2 SMNVEV (reference sequence). DNA for the CDR3: TGTGCCAGCAGTTTAACGGACAGGGGTAATGAGCAGTTCTTC. It codes for CASSLTDRGNEQFF.

The chain recombines TRBV30 with TRBJ1-5; a possible D gene is TRBD1 (5 bases). This CDR3 has 14 amino acids. In germline, CDR1 is GTSNPN, CDR2 SVGIG (reference sequence). Trimming cost V 2 bases and J 0 bases, with 8 bases left between them. CDR3 amino acids: CAWSSGDSNQPQHF. DNA for the CDR3: TGTGCCTGGAGTTCGGGGGATAGCAATCAGCCCCAGCATTTT.

V and J are TRBV28 and TRBJ2-2; TRBD2 might be the D (5 bases). Trimming removed 1 base from V and 13 bases from J, with 10 bases in between. The CDR3 has 12 residues. Germline V gives CDR1 MDHEN, CDR2 SYDVKM. CDR3 sequence (DNA): TGTGCCAGCAGTTTATCGGATGGAGGGCTGTTTTTT. This sequence encodes CASSLSDGGLFF.

The chain carries TRBV5-1 and TRBJ2-5, with a weak D call TRBD1 (5 bases). Germline lookup yields CDR1 SGHRS and CDR2 YFSETQ. The V and J ends lost 3 bases and 1 base respectively, with 13 bases between them. CDR3 length: 15 residues. The CDR3 DNA reads as TGCGCCAGCAGCTCGATGGACACGCTCCAAGAGACCCAGTACTTC. Protein sequence: CASSSMDTLQETQYF.

This clone was recorded a few times. V and J are TRBV7-9 and TRBJ1-2; D is undetermined. The germline V gene encodes CDR1 SEHNR and CDR2 FQNEAQ (reference sequence). The CDR3 runs 13 residues. V lost 6 bases, J lost 4 bases, and 12 bases lay in between. CDR3 sequence reads: CASRYGGSYGYTF. In DNA, the CDR3 is TGTGCCAGCAGGTACGGAGGGAGCTATGGCTACACCTTC.

The gene calls are TRBV30 and TRBJ1-1; 7 bases map to TRBD1. Trimming removed 0 bases from V and 10 bases from J; junction bases left unmatched: 5. CDR3 size: 12 residues. Germline V gene lookup returns CDR1 GTSNPN and CDR2 SVGIG (reference sequence). CDR3 residues: CAWSVGPGGAFF. CDR3 nucleotide sequence: TGTGCCTGGAGTGTAGGGCCAGGGGGAGCTTTCTTT.

This clone came up a few times. This rearrangement joins TRBV5-1 to TRBJ2-2, with 15 bases lining up with TRBD2. V shed 4 bases, J shed 5 bases, and the junction held 3 bases outside the gene matches. The germline V gene encodes CDR1 SGHRS and CDR2 YFSETQ. The CDR3 runs to 16 residues. The CDR3 nucleotides are TGCGCCAGCAGCCTGGGACTAGCGGGAGGTACCGGGGAGCTGTTTTTT. It codes for CASSLGLAGGTGELFF.

The rearrangement uses TRBV28 and TRBJ1-2, with D uncertain. The CDR3 length is 10 residues. V gave up 6 bases and J gave up 8 bases, with 7 bases separating them. Per the germline V gene, CDR1 is MDHEN and CDR2 is SYDVKM. This CDR3 reads CASRRRGYTF. The CDR3 DNA is TGTGCCAGCAGACGCAGGGGCTACACCTTC.

This clone appeared a single time. This chain uses TRBV19 with TRBJ1-3; D is unclear. This CDR3 is built from 14 residues. Trimming removed 7 bases at V and 0 bases at J, with 10 bases between. CDR1 and CDR2 (germline): LNHDA, SQIVND (reference sequence). CDR3 coding DNA: TGTGCCAGTATCCGGACTTACTCTGGAAACACCATATATTTT. Amino acids: CASIRTYSGNTIYF.

This chain links TRBV7-2 with TRBJ2-5, with D possibly TRBD1 on 8 matching bases. The germline CDR1 and CDR2 sequences are SGHTA and FQGNSA. The V and J ends lost 3 bases and 4 bases respectively, with 12 bases between them. The CDR3 length is 14 residues. The CDR3 DNA is TGTGCCAGCAGCTTTACAGGGGGGGGAGAGACCCAGTACTTC. It codes for CASSFTGGGETQYF.

This clone occurred a few times. This chain joins TRBV27 and TRBJ2-7; D gene unclear. Between the trimmed V and J ends, which lost 4 bases and 3 bases, there was a span of 10 bases. The CDR3 consists of 13 residues. Germline assignment: CDR1 MNHEY and CDR2 SMNVEV (reference sequence). The CDR3 here is CASSWAPDYEQYF. The CDR3 nucleotides are TGTGCCAGCAGTTGGGCTCCGGACTACGAGCAGTACTTC.

With regard to this clone: Mismatch with germline at one junction end may stem from a read error. This chain joins TRBV5-1 and TRBJ2-1; TRBD2 is a possible D gene (6 bases). Germline CDR1 is SGHRS and CDR2 is YFSETQ. CDR3 length: 14 residues. CDR3 sequence reads: CAGSPGDSYNEQFF. In DNA form, the CDR3 reads TGCGCCGGCAGCCCGGGGGACTCCTACAATGAGCAGTTCTTC. The full variable domain, rest sourced from reference TRBV5-1 and TRBJ2-1, is KAGVTQTPRYLIKTRGQQVTLSCSPISGHRSVSWYQQTPGQGLQFLFEYFSETQRNKGNFPGRFSGRQFSNSRSEMNVSTLELGDSALYLCAGSPGDSYNEQFFGPGTRLTVL.

This clone has just a few counts. V gene TRBV7-9 combines with J gene TRBJ2-3; 7 bases are shared with TRBD2. The CDR3 loop spans 14 amino acids. V lost 6 bases, J lost 1 base, and 4 bases stayed unmatched. The germline V gene encodes CDR1 SEHNR and CDR2 FQNEAQ (reference sequence). Here the CDR3 DNA reads TGTGCCAGCAGGAAGCGGGAACGCACAGATACGCAGTATTTT. As protein: CASRKRERTDTQYF.

The chain links TRBV18 to TRBJ1-1; 8 nucleotides agree with TRBD1. V lost 3 bases to trimming and J lost 3 bases; unmatched junction nucleotides: 3. Germline loops: CDR1 KGHSH, CDR2 LQKENI. The CDR3 loop spans 14 amino acids. The CDR3 reads CASSPRQGYTEAFF. CDR3 DNA: TGTGCCAGCTCACCTCGACAGGGGTACACTGAAGCTTTCTTT.

The genes are TRBV7-9 and TRBJ2-7; TRBD1 aligns across 8 bases. The V gene's germline CDR1 is SEHNR and CDR2 FQNEAQ (reference sequence). This CDR3 is built from 14 residues. Trimming took 5 bases from V and 3 from J; bases not matched to a gene: 6. The chain's CDR3 is CASSPRTGNYEQYF. CDR3 in DNA: TGTGCCAGCAGCCCACGGACAGGGAACTACGAGCAGTACTTC.